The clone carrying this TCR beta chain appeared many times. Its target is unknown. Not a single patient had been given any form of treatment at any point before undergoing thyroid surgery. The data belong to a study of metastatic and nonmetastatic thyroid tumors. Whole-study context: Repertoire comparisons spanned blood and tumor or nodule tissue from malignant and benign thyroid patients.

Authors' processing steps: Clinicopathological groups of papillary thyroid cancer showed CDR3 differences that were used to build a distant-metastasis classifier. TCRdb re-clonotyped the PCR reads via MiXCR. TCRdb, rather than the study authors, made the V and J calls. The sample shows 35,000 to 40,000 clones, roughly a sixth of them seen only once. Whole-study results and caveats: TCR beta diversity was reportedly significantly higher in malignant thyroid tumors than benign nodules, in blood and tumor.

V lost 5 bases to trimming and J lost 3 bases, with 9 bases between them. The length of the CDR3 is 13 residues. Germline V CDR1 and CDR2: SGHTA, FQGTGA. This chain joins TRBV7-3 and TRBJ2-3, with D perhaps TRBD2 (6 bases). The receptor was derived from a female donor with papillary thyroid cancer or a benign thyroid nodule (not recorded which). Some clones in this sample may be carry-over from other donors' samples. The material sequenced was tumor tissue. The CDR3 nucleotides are TGTGCCAGCAGCCTAGGGAGGACAGATACGCAGTATTTT. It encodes CASSLGRTDTQYF.